This entry lists 28 T cell receptor beta chains sequenced from one sample in a study of shared clonotypes between healthy human individuals. Libraries were prepared by immunoSEQ multiplex PCR; TCRdb keeps only in-frame clonotypes and omits some of them. The data contain around 610,000 clones, approximately 96% of them seen just once; the ten biggest clones take up 0.11%. CD45RO negativity and positive selection for CCR7 defined naive CD8 cells, a population that excluded terminally differentiated effector memory CD45RA+ cells. Material: naive CD8+ T cells sorted from blood. Source of these receptors: a woman under 40 in good health.

J is TRBJ2-1 and V is TRBV27; 8 nucleotides align to TRBD2. Germline V gives CDR1 MNHEY, CDR2 SMNVEV (reference sequence). Trimming took 5 bases from V and 7 from J; bases not matched to a gene: 7. The CDR3 loop spans 14 amino acids. The CDR3 loop is CASSPAGVANEQFF. CDR3 nucleotide sequence: TGTGCCAGCAGTCCAGCGGGAGTGGCAAATGAGCAGTTCTTC.

CDR3 sequence: CASSFFPQGTTSARYSYNEQFF. In DNA form, the CDR3 reads TGCGCCAGCAGCTTCTTCCCCCAGGGAACCACTAGCGCAAGATACTCCTACAATGAGCAGTTCTTC. The chain is built from TRBV5-1 and TRBJ2-1; 7 nucleotides line up with TRBD2. The CDR3 sequence is 22 residues long. The V segment lost 2 bases and the J segment 0 bases; nucleotides outside the gene matches: 23. The germline CDR1 and CDR2 sequences are SGHRS and YFSETQ.

This chain uses TRBV29-1 with TRBJ2-3; TRBD2 aligns across 10 bases. The CDR3 is 14 amino acids. Germline CDR1 is SQVTM and CDR2 is ANQGSEA. V lost 5 bases to trimming and J lost 2 bases; unmatched junction nucleotides: 4. The CDR3 here is CSVTLAGSTDTQYF. The CDR3 bases are TGCAGCGTTACACTAGCGGGATCCACAGATACGCAGTATTTT.

As to this clone: Other nucleotide sequences from this sample produce the same CDR3. This rearrangement joins TRBV28 to TRBJ2-7; D is unresolved. The CDR3 has 12 amino acids. Trimming removed 3 bases at V and 3 bases at J, with 6 bases between. CDR1 and CDR2 from the germline V gene are MDHEN and SYDVKM. The CDR3 DNA sequence: TGTGCCAGCAGTTTCGGCAGCTACGAGCAGTACTTC. Translated, it gives CASSFGSYEQYF. The full variable domain, rest sourced from reference TRBV28 and TRBJ2-7, is DVKVTQSSRYLVKRTGEKVFLECVQDMDHENMFWYRQDPGLGLRLIYFSYDVKMKEKGDIPEGYSVSREKKERFSLILESASTNQTSMYLCASSFGSYEQYFGPGTRLTVT.

The chain joins TRBV2 to TRBJ2-1; 8 nucleotides match TRBD2. CDR1 and CDR2 from the germline V gene are SNHLY and FYNNEI. CDR3 length: 18 residues. J lost 5 bases, V lost 3 bases, and 15 bases had no gene match. The CDR3 spells CASSDPETHSGIDNEQFF. CDR3 sequence (DNA): TGTGCCAGCAGTGACCCGGAAACCCATAGCGGGATTGACAATGAGCAGTTCTTC.

The V gene is TRBV27, the J gene TRBJ2-7, with 10 bases matching TRBD1. J was trimmed by 4 bases and V by 6 bases; bases with no gene match: 6. In germline, CDR1 is MNHEY, CDR2 SMNVEV (reference sequence). The CDR3 contains 14 residues. CDR3: CASSRGQGVYEQYF. CDR3 nucleotide sequence: TGTGCCAGCAGCCGAGGACAGGGGGTATACGAGCAGTACTTC.

The gene calls are TRBV4-1 and TRBJ1-6; no firm D call. V lost 0 bases, J lost 10 bases, and 10 bases lay in between. The CDR3 consists of 14 residues. The germline gives CDR1 MGHRA, CDR2 YSYEKL. CDR3 amino acids: CASSQDRAGSPLHF. In DNA form, the CDR3 reads TGCGCCAGCAGCCAAGATAGGGCGGGATCACCCCTCCACTTT.

On this clone itself: This same CDR3 is encoded by further DNA sequences in the sample. This chain links TRBV28 with TRBJ2-7; tentative D call: TRBD2 (5 bases). The CDR3 runs to 13 residues. Germline V gene data show CDR1 as MDHEN and CDR2 as SYDVKM. V lost 2 bases and J 2 bases, leaving 7 bases between the germline ends. CDR3 protein: CASSLRGPYEQYF. The CDR3 region has the DNA TGTGCCAGCAGTTTACGGGGTCCCTACGAGCAGTACTTC.

The rearrangement links TRBV28 to TRBJ1-2; no firm D call. The CDR3 runs to 15 residues. V was pared by 7 bases and J by 4 bases, with 19 bases between. Germline CDR1 reads MDHEN; CDR2 reads SYDVKM. CDR3 bases: TGTGCCAGCAATCAGGACGGCCCCCTTAGCTATGGCTACACCTTC. It translates to CASNQDGPLSYGYTF.

J is TRBJ2-7 and V is TRBV19; the D is unclear. Germline V gene data show CDR1 as LNHDA and CDR2 as SQIVND (reference sequence). Trimming took 0 bases from V and 10 from J, leaving 10 bases between them. The CDR3 runs 12 residues. The CDR3 sequence: CASSIDASIQYF. CDR3 in DNA: TGTGCCAGTAGTATAGATGCGTCGATACAGTACTTC.

The chain links TRBV27 to TRBJ2-7; D not resolved. V was trimmed by 10 bases and J by 1 base, leaving 14 bases between them. CDR3 length equals 13 residues. From germline, CDR1 is MNHEY and CDR2 SMNVEV (reference sequence). In DNA form, the CDR3 reads TGTGCCACCAAGTTCCAAGGGTCCTACGAGCAGTACTTC. Translating gives CATKFQGSYEQYF.

The chain joins TRBV29-1 to TRBJ1-1, with D perhaps TRBD1 (6 bases). Looked up from germline, CDR1 is SQVTM and CDR2 is ANQGSEA. The length of the CDR3 is 14 residues. The V end lost 3 bases, the J end lost 5 bases, and 16 bases lay between the germline ends. CDR3 in DNA: TGCAGCGTTGATCCCCCGGGGGCGCAGACTGAAGCTTTCTTT. Translating it yields CSVDPPGAQTEAFF.

The chain links TRBV27 to TRBJ2-7; 10 nucleotides agree with TRBD2. The germline V gene has CDR1 MNHEY and CDR2 SMNVEV (reference sequence). The J segment lost 6 bases and the V segment lost 5 bases, leaving 10 bases of the junction unmatched. The CDR3 runs to 15 residues. The CDR3, as DNA: TGTGCCAGCAGTCCCATGACTAGCGGGTGGGGCGAGCAGTACTTC. It yields the protein CASSPMTSGWGEQYF.

This sequence joins TRBV19 and TRBJ1-1; tentatively, D is TRBD1 (5 bases). CDR1 LNHDA and CDR2 SQIVND come from the germline V gene (reference sequence). The CDR3 contains 14 residues. Deletions cut 1 base from V and 1 base from J, with 7 bases between. As DNA, the CDR3 is TGTGCCAGTAGTATAGGGGGCAAGAACACTGAAGCTTTCTTT. This encodes CASSIGGKNTEAFF.

The V and J genes are TRBV5-1 and TRBJ2-7, with 9 bases lining up with TRBD2. CDR1 and CDR2 (germline): SGHRS, YFSETQ. The length of the CDR3 is 18 residues. The V and J ends lost 2 bases and 6 bases, in that order; junction bases with no gene match: 18. CDR3 in amino acids: CASSFLSGGGRALSEQYF. The CDR3 nucleotides read TGCGCCAGCAGCTTTTTATCGGGGGGCGGGAGGGCCCTAAGCGAGCAGTACTTC.

This chain links TRBV1 with TRBJ2-2; TRBD2 is the table's D call, not checked against the DNA. TRBV1 is given as a pseudogene. CDR3 length equals 16 residues. The CDR3 reads CTSSQPGLLNTGELFF. As DNA, the CDR3 is TGCACCAGCAGCCAACCGGGACTTTTGAACACCGGGGAGCTGTTTTTT.

This clone was recorded a few times. The chain links TRBV27 to TRBJ1-2; no clear D. Germline loops: CDR1 MNHEY, CDR2 SMNVEV (reference sequence). Trimming shortened V by 10 bases and J by 7 bases, and 13 bases separated the two germline ends. The CDR3 totals 11 residues. The CDR3 sequence is CATLFSGGYTF. The CDR3 bases are TGTGCCACCCTATTCTCTGGTGGCTACACCTTC.

J is TRBJ1-1 and V is TRBV30; D not certain. V shed 0 bases and J shed 1 base, with 6 bases lying between them. From germline, CDR1 is GTSNPN and CDR2 SVGIG (reference sequence). The CDR3 covers 13 residues. The CDR3 here is CAWSVMGNTEAFF. The CDR3 nucleotides are TGTGCCTGGAGTGTTATGGGGAACACTGAAGCTTTCTTT. The whole variable domain, filled in from reference TRBV30 and TRBJ1-1, reads SQTIHQWPATLVQPVGSPLSLECTVEGTSNPNLYWYRQAAGRGLQLLFYSVGIGQISSEVPQNLSASRPQDRQFILSSKKLLLSDSGFYLCAWSVMGNTEAFFGQGTRLTVV.

J is TRBJ1-3 and V is TRBV29-1, with 8 nucleotides matching TRBD1. Germline trimming cut 3 bases from V and 9 bases from J; bases unmatched to any gene: 10. The CDR3 loop spans 14 amino acids. CDR1 and CDR2 from the germline V gene are SQVTM and ANQGSEA. For the CDR3, the DNA is TGCAGCGTTGAGGCGCGGACAGGGAGAGGCACCATATATTTT. Its protein product is CSVEARTGRGTIYF.

The chain recombines TRBV2 with TRBJ1-1, with D perhaps matching TRBD1 (6 bases). The germline V gene encodes CDR1 SNHLY and CDR2 FYNNEI. V was pared by 4 bases and J by 1 base, with 13 bases between. The CDR3 runs 15 residues. The CDR3 DNA is TGTGCCAGCAGTGCGGGGGCTCTGGGGAACACTGAAGCTTTCTTT. Translating it yields CASSAGALGNTEAFF.

The V call is TRBV28, the J call TRBJ2-7; possible D gene TRBD2, 5 bases. The CDR3 runs 14 residues. V was pared by 7 bases and J by 2 bases, with 15 bases between. CDR1 is MDHEN, CDR2 SYDVKM, per germline. As DNA, the CDR3 is TGTGCCAGCACCGCGGCGGGTAGCACCTACGAGCAGTACTTC. Translated, it gives CASTAAGSTYEQYF.

The chain is built from TRBV27 and TRBJ2-1; tentative D call: TRBD1 (6 bases). The CDR3 is made up of 11 amino acids. The V gene's germline CDR1 is MNHEY and CDR2 SMNVEV (reference sequence). The V gene lost 6 bases and the J gene lost 9 bases, with 9 bases spanning the gap. In DNA form, the CDR3 reads TGTGCCAGCAGCCAGGGGTTTGAGCAGTTCTTC. It specifies CASSQGFEQFF.

The rearrangement links TRBV27 to TRBJ2-5; 9 bases agree with TRBD2. The J call may be mistaken, given a closer DNA end match to TRBJ2-7. Germline V gene data show CDR1 as MNHEY and CDR2 as SMNVEV (reference sequence). The length of the CDR3 is 16 residues. The CDR3 loop reads CASGFPQTSGGYEQYF. For the CDR3, the DNA is TGTGCCAGCGGATTTCCCCAGACTAGCGGTGGCTACGAGCAGTACTTC.

This chain connects TRBV11-3 to TRBJ2-4; D is possibly TRBD1 (5 bases). From germline, CDR1 is SGHNT and CDR2 YENEEA. The CDR3 runs to 16 residues. Between the trimmed V and J ends, which lost 1 base and 3 bases, there was a span of 13 bases. The CDR3 DNA sequence: TGTGCCAGCAGCTTAGGGCCCCAGGGTGGCAAAAACATTCAGTACTTC. Residues: CASSLGPQGGKNIQYF.

The rearrangement uses TRBV5-6 and TRBJ2-2, with 7 nucleotides matching TRBD1. Germline V gene lookup returns CDR1 SGHDT and CDR2 YYEEEE. CDR3 length: 16 amino acids. The ends lost 0 bases at V and 7 bases at J; junction bases unmatched: 9. DNA of the CDR3: TGTGCCAGCAGCTTGGAGAACAGGGGTAGTGACGGGGAGCTGTTTTTT. Encoded protein: CASSLENRGSDGELFF.

This sequence joins TRBV28 and TRBJ2-5; TRBD1 matches 7 bases. CDR1 and CDR2 (germline): MDHEN, SYDVKM. The CDR3 spans 16 residues. V was clipped by 5 bases and J by 4 bases; unmatched bases: 13. The CDR3 here is CASSPLTGLPGETQYF. The CDR3 DNA sequence: TGTGCCAGCAGTCCGCTGACAGGGCTTCCTGGAGAGACCCAGTACTTC.

The V gene is TRBV29-1, the J gene TRBJ2-7; D is perhaps TRBD1 (6 bases). The CDR3 has 11 residues. In germline, CDR1 is SQVTM, CDR2 ANQGSEA. V lost 6 bases, J lost 5 bases, and 11 bases lay in between. In nucleotides, the CDR3 is TGCAGCGTACCAACAGGGAACGAGCAGTACTTC. Amino acids: CSVPTGNEQYF.

This chain connects TRBV15 to TRBJ2-1; 8 nucleotides align to TRBD2. Germline CDR1 reads LNHNV; CDR2 reads YYDKDF (reference sequence). J was trimmed by 3 bases and V by 0 bases; bases with no gene match: 4. The CDR3 spans 16 residues. The CDR3 coding sequence is TGTGCCACCAGCAGAGATGGAGCGGGAGTCTACAATGAGCAGTTCTTC. Residues: CATSRDGAGVYNEQFF.